This T cell receptor beta chain was sequenced in a study of T cells after posttransplantation cyclophosphamide. Study outcomes and limitations: Donor-recipient repertoire similarity was low at 1-2 months, rising over year one. Skin or GI-infiltrating T cells shared few TRB sequences with blood.

The germline V gene has CDR1 SEHNR and CDR2 FQNEAQ (reference sequence). V lost 6 bases, J lost 1 base, and 12 bases lay in between. The length of the CDR3 is 14 residues. Busulfan-fludarabine conditioning, marrow transplant, and cyclophosphamide on days +3 and +4 were administered. TCRdb keeps only in-frame clones here, not all; method: immunoSEQ multiplex PCR. The sample has more than 8,500 clones, 85% seen once; the top ten hold 20% to 25%. Worth noting for this clone: Its target is unknown.

Sequenced here: PBMCs, sampled after allogeneic stem cell transplant with posttransplant cyclophosphamide. V gene TRBV7-9 combines with J gene TRBJ1-1; D not certain. This TCR was sampled from a female patient aged 40 to 55 who received an allogeneic stem cell transplant from an unrelated donor, was CMV-positive, and had no GVHD. Some T cells here may be from the graft donor. In DNA, the CDR3 is TGTGCCAGCAGTCTATACGTTGAGAACACTGAAGCTTTCTTT. It specifies CASSLYVENTEAFF.